This T cell receptor beta chain was captured in a study of blood T cell repertoires in COVID-19. About the research overall: Sources were T cells, B-cell-depleted T cells, or PBMCs; the material itself was cDNA or gDNA.

Germline CDR1 MNHNY, CDR2 SVGAGI (reference sequence). J was trimmed by 13 bases and V by 0 bases; bases with no gene match: 0. CDR3 size: 11 residues. In its sample, this clone was seen once. Authors' data handling: The authors estimated nucleated cell counts from reference gene primer amplification. Assay: immunoSEQ multiplex PCR; the TCRdb copy retains only in-frame clones and omits some. V, J and clone size are taken as reported in that table, and D and trimming were inferred from the DNA itself. The sample shows about 200,000 clones, about 86% of them seen only once. Input material: peripheral blood. The receptor was isolated from a man in his fifties or sixties who had recovered from COVID-19. The rearrangement links TRBV6-6 to TRBJ1-5, with 7 bases aligning to TRBD1. Here the CDR3 reads CASSYSDRQHF. The CDR3 DNA reads as TGTGCCAGCAGTTACTCGGACAGGCAGCATTTT.